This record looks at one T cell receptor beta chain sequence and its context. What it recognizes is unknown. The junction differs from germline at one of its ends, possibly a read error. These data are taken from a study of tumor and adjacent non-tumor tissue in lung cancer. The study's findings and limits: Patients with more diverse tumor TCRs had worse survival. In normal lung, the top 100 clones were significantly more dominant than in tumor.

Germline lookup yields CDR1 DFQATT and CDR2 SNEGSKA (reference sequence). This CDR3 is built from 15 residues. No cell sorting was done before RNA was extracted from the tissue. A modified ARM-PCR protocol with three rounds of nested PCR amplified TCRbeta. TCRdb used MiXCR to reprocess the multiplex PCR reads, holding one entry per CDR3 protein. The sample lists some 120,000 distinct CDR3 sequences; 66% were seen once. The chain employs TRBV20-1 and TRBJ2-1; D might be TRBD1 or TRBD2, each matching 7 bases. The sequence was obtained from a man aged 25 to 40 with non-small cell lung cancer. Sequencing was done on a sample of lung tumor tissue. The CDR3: CSARWALGGGNEQFF. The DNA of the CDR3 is TGCAGTGCTAGATGGGCCCTGGGAGGGGGCAATGAGCAATTCTTC.